Sequencing of this T cell receptor (beta chain) was carried out in a study of T-cell reconstitution after alpha-beta-depleted transplantation in children (dated by TCRdb to the mid-2010s). About the study as a whole: Using TCR repertoire profiling, the study quantitatively followed how T-cell immune reconstitution unfolded in children after TCRalphabeta/CD19-depleted allogeneic hematopoietic cell transplantation.

The CDR3 contains 16 residues, cysteine and phenylalanine counted. Only CDR3 DNA is held: 48 bases, read in frame from base 1. Between the V and J ends, shortened by 4 bases and 3 bases respectively, the junction contains 19 bases. For CDR1 and CDR2, the germline V gene (reference sequence) lists SEHNR and FQNEAQ. The investigation overall reported the following: The apparently early alphabetaT-cell count recovery about two months after transplant was reportedly dependent on only several hundred rapidly expanded clones derived from non-depleted graft cells. In some patients, high TCRbeta diversity at day 60 was attributed to recipient T cells and intrathymic progenitors that had survived conditioning. Over the following months the frequencies of hyperexpanded clones went down, and after one year T-cell counts and TCRbeta diversity were mostly credited to newly produced T cells.

The library was prepared using PCR. TCRdb shows the sequencer as Illumina HiSeq 2500. Molecular barcoding was employed in the preparation of TCR libraries, with unique molecular identifiers being used to normalize TCRbeta repertoire quantification. The raw public reads went through TCRdb reprocessing: fastp at Q25, MiXCR clone calling, in-frame beta chains kept. Identical CDR3 proteins give one entry, which carries the most common genes and DNA. For this sample the table gives roughly 400,000 distinct CDR3 sequences, of which roughly 44% were detected only once. Of the sample, 27% is held by the ten largest clones. What this sample's treatment or condition label stands for: allogeneic hematopoietic cell transplantation with graft depleted of TCRalphabeta T cells and CD19 B cells. TCRalphabeta/CD19-depleted allogeneic hematopoietic cell grafts were given to the transplant recipients, all of whom were children.

This clonotype was detected many times. What this receptor recognizes is not known. One base away there is no much larger clone; base qualities are not given. This sample comprised PBMCs, obtained before TCRalphabeta/CD19-depleted stem cell transplant. The rearrangement combines TRBV7-9 with TRBJ2-7; the D element could tentatively be TRBD1 or TRBD2, as 5 bases agree for each. This TCR was sampled from a girl aged 2 to 9 with aplastic anemia, due to receive a stem cell transplant. The DNA sequence follows: TGTGCCAGCAGCTCCGGGCCAGGGAGCATTTACTACGAGCAGTACTTC. The encoded protein is CASSSGPGSIYYEQYF.